Below, 5 T cell receptor beta chains from the same sample are listed, as sequenced in a study of shared clonotypes between healthy human individuals (dated by TCRdb to between 2020 and 2021). The library was built by means of the immunoSEQ multiplex PCR assay. TCRdb took over this immuneACCESS table, retaining in-frame rearrangements with V and J assigned. Such tables are incomplete; in checked studies, under half of the missing clones stem from an unresolved V gene, and the remainder is unexplained. This sample comprises 450,000 to 550,000 clones, around 74% of them detected only once. Clones ranked in the top ten supply 10% to 15% of the sample. Sequences were obtained from PBMCs. These receptor sequences come from a woman aged 40 to 49 in good health. Some clones in this sample may be carry-over from other donors' samples.

At least ten counts were recorded for this clone. V usage is TRBV9 and J usage is TRBJ2-1; TRBD2 aligns across 10 bases. The CDR3 runs to 16 residues. Trimming took 0 bases from V and 4 from J; bases not matched to a gene: 4. Germline CDR1 and CDR2: SGDLS and YYNGEE. The CDR3 is CASSVVGTSDYNEQFF. The CDR3 DNA reads as TGTGCCAGCAGCGTAGTTGGGACTAGCGATTACAATGAGCAGTTCTTC.

The chain uses TRBV5-5 and TRBJ2-7; D is unclear. The V end was cut by 0 bases, the J end by 2 bases, with 9 bases between. Germline V gene data show CDR1 as SGHKS and CDR2 as YYEKEE (reference sequence). The CDR3 contains 14 residues. CDR3 protein: CASSLAGRPYEQYF. As DNA, the CDR3 is TGTGCCAGCAGCTTGGCGGGCCGGCCCTACGAGCAGTACTTC.

The chain combines TRBV28 with TRBJ2-3, with D possibly matching TRBD2 (7 bases). V was trimmed by 5 bases and J by 3 bases, leaving 21 bases between them. Per germline, CDR1 MDHEN and CDR2 SYDVKM. CDR3 length equals 17 residues. The CDR3 nucleotides read TGTGCCAGCAGTCCTCCTCCTAGACGGGGGGCTACAGATACGCAGTATTTT. It encodes CASSPPPRRGATDTQYF.

V and J are TRBV10-3 and TRBJ1-4; D might be TRBD1 (5 bases). V was pared by 6 bases and J by 2 bases, with 10 bases between. Per germline, CDR1 ENHRY and CDR2 SYGVKD. The CDR3 totals 14 residues. CDR3 loop: CAIRRDSTNEKLFF. Written as DNA, the CDR3 is TGTGCCATCAGGCGGGACTCTACTAATGAAAAACTGTTTTTT.

The V gene is TRBV21-1, the J gene TRBJ1-2; the D call TRBD1 from the table was never checked on the DNA. TRBV21-1 is labeled a pseudogene. This CDR3 region has 15 residues. Here the CDR3 reads CASRDRGAFNYGYTF. In DNA, the CDR3 is TGTGCCAGCAGAGACCGTGGGGCGTTTAACTATGGCTACACCTTC.